These T cell receptor beta chains were read from a single sample in a study of OX40 agonist ivuxolimab in advanced cancers. The repertoire was sequenced with immunoSEQ multiplex PCR; TCRdb's copy has only in-frame clones and lacks some. The sample consists of around 100,000 clones, about 92% of them appearing once. This material consisted of CD4+ or CD8+ T cells sorted from blood, taken in a trial of the OX40 agonist ivuxolimab. The origin of the receptors is an adult with an advanced solid tumor such as melanoma, head and neck, liver or kidney cancer. CDR3s include the opening cysteine and the closing phenylalanine or tryptophan. The D gene is left open where the match is weak. Clone size, where shown, is once, few, many, or a class for clones that have expanded.

clone_size: .; d_call: .; cdr3_length: 14; v_call: TRBV7-9; j_call: TRBJ2-3; cdr3_nt: TGTGCCAGCAGCTTCCAGTGGGGCACAGATACGCAGTATTTT; cdr3_aa: CASSFQWGTDTQYF
clone_size: once; d_call: .; cdr3_length: 13; v_call: TRBV27; j_call: TRBJ2-3; cdr3_nt: TGTGCCAGCAGCCTCCGGGGCACAGATACGCAGTATTTT; cdr3_aa: CASSLRGTDTQYF
clone_size: .; d_call: .; cdr3_length: 17; v_call: TRBV4-1; j_call: TRBJ2-1; cdr3_nt: TGCGCCAGCAGCCAAACAAGGGGGGGGGCCTCCTACAATGAGCAGTTCTTC; cdr3_aa: CASSQTRGGASYNEQFF
clone_size: .; d_call: .; cdr3_length: 15; v_call: TRBV19; j_call: TRBJ1-3; cdr3_nt: TGTGCCAGTAGTGCAGCGGATATCGGGGGAAACACCATATATTTT; cdr3_aa: CASSAADIGGNTIYF
clone_size: .; d_call: .; cdr3_length: 13; v_call: TRBV6-4; j_call: TRBJ1-1; cdr3_nt: TGTGCCAGCAACGGTCTGGGGAACACTGAAGCTTTCTTT; cdr3_aa: CASNGLGNTEAFF
clone_size: .; d_call: .; cdr3_length: 15; v_call: TRBV5-1; j_call: TRBJ2-3; cdr3_nt: TGCGCCAGCAGCTTGGTGGGGGCATCGACAGATACGCAGTATTTT; cdr3_aa: CASSLVGASTDTQYF
clone_size: .; d_call: .; cdr3_length: 12; v_call: TRBV7-9; j_call: TRBJ1-5; cdr3_nt: TGTGCCAGCAGCTTAGGAGATCAGCCCCAGCATTTT; cdr3_aa: CASSLGDQPQHF
clone_size: .; d_call: TRBD1; cdr3_length: 16; v_call: TRBV7-2; j_call: TRBJ2-1; cdr3_nt: TGTGCCAGCAGCTTAGCGGGGGACAGGTCCTTCAATGAGCAGTTCTTC; cdr3_aa: CASSLAGDRSFNEQFF
clone_size: .; d_call: TRBD2; cdr3_length: 12; v_call: TRBV29-1; j_call: TRBJ2-3; cdr3_nt: TGTAGCGGGAGGGCCAGCACAGATACGCAGTATTTT; cdr3_aa: CSGRASTDTQYF
clone_size: once; d_call: .; cdr3_length: 15; v_call: TRBV5-4; j_call: TRBJ1-1; cdr3_nt: TGTGCCAGCAGCTCCGGACATCCACGGGGAACTGAAGCTTTCTTT; cdr3_aa: CASSSGHPRGTEAFF
clone_size: .; d_call: .; cdr3_length: 13; v_call: TRBV9; j_call: TRBJ1-2; cdr3_nt: TGTGCCAGCAGCATAGATGGGACCTATGGCTACACCTTC; cdr3_aa: CASSIDGTYGYTF
clone_size: few; d_call: .; cdr3_length: 16; v_call: TRBV5-1; j_call: TRBJ2-3; cdr3_nt: TGCGCCAGCAGCTTGGGGACGTTGTGGGGCACAGATACGCAGTATTTT; cdr3_aa: CASSLGTLWGTDTQYF
clone_size: .; d_call: .; cdr3_length: 14; v_call: TRBV25-1; j_call: TRBJ1-1; cdr3_nt: TGTGCCAGCAGTGACCGGGTTTTGAACACTGAAGCTTTCTTT; cdr3_aa: CASSDRVLNTEAFF
clone_size: once; d_call: TRBD2; cdr3_length: 15; v_call: TRBV2; j_call: TRBJ2-1; cdr3_nt: TGTGCCAGCAGTGCAAGACTAGCGGGAGGGCGAGAGCAGTTCTTC; cdr3_aa: CASSARLAGGREQFF
clone_size: .; d_call: .; cdr3_length: 13; v_call: TRBV29-1; j_call: TRBJ1-1; cdr3_nt: TGCAGCGTTGGGACAGCTATGAACACTGAAGCTTTCTTT; cdr3_aa: CSVGTAMNTEAFF
clone_size: .; d_call: .; cdr3_length: 13; v_call: TRBV15; j_call: TRBJ1-1; cdr3_nt: TGTGCCACCAGCAGCCAGGGGAACACTGAAGCTTTCTTT; cdr3_aa: CATSSQGNTEAFF
clone_size: .; d_call: .; cdr3_length: 17; v_call: TRBV10-3; j_call: TRBJ1-1; cdr3_nt: TGTGCCATCAGTGAGTTTATGGTTGGGTTACTGGGCACTGAAGCTTTCTTT; cdr3_aa: CAISEFMVGLLGTEAFF
clone_size: .; d_call: TRBD2; cdr3_length: 15; v_call: TRBV5-1; j_call: TRBJ2-5; cdr3_nt: TGCGCCAGCAGCTTCCAGGGCGGGAGCGAGGAGACCCAGTACTTC; cdr3_aa: CASSFQGGSEETQYF
clone_size: .; d_call: TRBD2; cdr3_length: 17; v_call: TRBV27; j_call: TRBJ2-3; cdr3_nt: TGTGCCAGCAGTTTCGACAGCGGGGGTCTAAGCACAGATACGCAGTATTTT; cdr3_aa: CASSFDSGGLSTDTQYF
clone_size: .; d_call: TRBD2; cdr3_length: 15; v_call: TRBV28; j_call: TRBJ2-1; cdr3_nt: TGTGCCAGCAAACTAGCGGGTCATACCTACAATGAGCAGTTCTTC; cdr3_aa: CASKLAGHTYNEQFF
clone_size: .; d_call: .; cdr3_length: 14; v_call: TRBV7-3; j_call: TRBJ1-2; cdr3_nt: TGTGCCAGCAGCCGGGACGGTACTAACTATGGCTACACCTTC; cdr3_aa: CASSRDGTNYGYTF
clone_size: .; d_call: TRBD2; cdr3_length: 11; v_call: TRBV19; j_call: TRBJ2-2; cdr3_nt: TGTGCCAGCGAAGCGGGAGGGGAGCTGTTTTTT; cdr3_aa: CASEAGGELFF
clone_size: .; d_call: TRBD1; cdr3_length: 13; v_call: TRBV28; j_call: TRBJ1-1; cdr3_nt: TGTGCCACAACGGACAGGCTGAACACTGAAGCTTTCTTT; cdr3_aa: CATTDRLNTEAFF
clone_size: .; d_call: TRBD1; cdr3_length: 13; v_call: TRBV30; j_call: TRBJ1-5; cdr3_nt: TGTGCCTGGAGTGTACAGGGGGTTGCGCCCCAGCATTTT; cdr3_aa: CAWSVQGVAPQHF
clone_size: .; d_call: .; cdr3_length: 13; v_call: TRBV29-1; j_call: TRBJ1-1; cdr3_nt: TGCAGCGTTGAAGATTCCAAGAACACTGAAGCTTTCTTT; cdr3_aa: CSVEDSKNTEAFF
clone_size: .; d_call: TRBD1; cdr3_length: 18; v_call: TRBV28; j_call: TRBJ1-3; cdr3_nt: TGTGCCAGCAGTTTCCCGGGACAGGGAAGCTCGTCTGGAAACACCATATATTTT; cdr3_aa: CASSFPGQGSSSGNTIYF
clone_size: .; d_call: TRBD1; cdr3_length: 14; v_call: TRBV30; j_call: TRBJ1-6; cdr3_nt: TGTGCCTGGAGTGTACAGGGGGGTAATTCACCCCTCCACTTT; cdr3_aa: CAWSVQGGNSPLHF
clone_size: .; d_call: TRBD1; cdr3_length: 15; v_call: TRBV7-9; j_call: TRBJ1-1; cdr3_nt: TGTGCCAGCAGCTTTTATACAGGGGGCGGCACTGAAGCTTTCTTT; cdr3_aa: CASSFYTGGGTEAFF
clone_size: .; d_call: .; cdr3_length: 14; v_call: TRBV11-1; j_call: TRBJ2-3; cdr3_nt: TGTGCCAGCAGCTTAGCATATGTAACAGATACGCAGTATTTT; cdr3_aa: CASSLAYVTDTQYF
clone_size: .; d_call: TRBD2; cdr3_length: 15; v_call: TRBV19; j_call: TRBJ2-3; cdr3_nt: TGTGCCAGTAGTACTCCGGGGGGGGCTGCAGATACGCAGTATTTT; cdr3_aa: CASSTPGGAADTQYF